What follows describes a single T cell receptor (beta chain). The antigen is not known. The table came from immunoSEQ multiplex PCR; TCRdb's copy has only in-frame clones and leaves some out. Among 12,000 or so clones listed, 74% were seen once. The data were obtained in a study of somatic mutations in cytotoxic T cells in rheumatoid arthritis. Study information: Flow cytometry sorted some V beta antibody-stained T-cell populations to nearly 100% purity, V beta1+ cells among them being sequenced for TCRB.

Whole-study findings and limits: Between rheumatoid arthritis patients and age-matched healthy controls, CD8+ T-cell clonality showed no significant difference. About an eighth of the roughly 60 patients had a largest CD8+ clone above 20% of CD8+ cells.

Unmatched junction bases numbered 7, after V lost 1 base and J lost 3 bases. The CDR3 is 16 amino acids. CDR1 is SGHDT, CDR2 YYEEEE, per germline. This TCR derives from a man between 70 and 80 years old in good health. The chain links TRBV5-6 to TRBJ2-3; 8 bases line up with TRBD2. The sample comprised CD8+ T cells sorted from blood. CDR3 coding DNA: TGTGCCAGCAGCTTGCGGGGGGGCCAACGAACAGATACGCAGTATTTT. Translating it yields CASSLRGGQRTDTQYF.